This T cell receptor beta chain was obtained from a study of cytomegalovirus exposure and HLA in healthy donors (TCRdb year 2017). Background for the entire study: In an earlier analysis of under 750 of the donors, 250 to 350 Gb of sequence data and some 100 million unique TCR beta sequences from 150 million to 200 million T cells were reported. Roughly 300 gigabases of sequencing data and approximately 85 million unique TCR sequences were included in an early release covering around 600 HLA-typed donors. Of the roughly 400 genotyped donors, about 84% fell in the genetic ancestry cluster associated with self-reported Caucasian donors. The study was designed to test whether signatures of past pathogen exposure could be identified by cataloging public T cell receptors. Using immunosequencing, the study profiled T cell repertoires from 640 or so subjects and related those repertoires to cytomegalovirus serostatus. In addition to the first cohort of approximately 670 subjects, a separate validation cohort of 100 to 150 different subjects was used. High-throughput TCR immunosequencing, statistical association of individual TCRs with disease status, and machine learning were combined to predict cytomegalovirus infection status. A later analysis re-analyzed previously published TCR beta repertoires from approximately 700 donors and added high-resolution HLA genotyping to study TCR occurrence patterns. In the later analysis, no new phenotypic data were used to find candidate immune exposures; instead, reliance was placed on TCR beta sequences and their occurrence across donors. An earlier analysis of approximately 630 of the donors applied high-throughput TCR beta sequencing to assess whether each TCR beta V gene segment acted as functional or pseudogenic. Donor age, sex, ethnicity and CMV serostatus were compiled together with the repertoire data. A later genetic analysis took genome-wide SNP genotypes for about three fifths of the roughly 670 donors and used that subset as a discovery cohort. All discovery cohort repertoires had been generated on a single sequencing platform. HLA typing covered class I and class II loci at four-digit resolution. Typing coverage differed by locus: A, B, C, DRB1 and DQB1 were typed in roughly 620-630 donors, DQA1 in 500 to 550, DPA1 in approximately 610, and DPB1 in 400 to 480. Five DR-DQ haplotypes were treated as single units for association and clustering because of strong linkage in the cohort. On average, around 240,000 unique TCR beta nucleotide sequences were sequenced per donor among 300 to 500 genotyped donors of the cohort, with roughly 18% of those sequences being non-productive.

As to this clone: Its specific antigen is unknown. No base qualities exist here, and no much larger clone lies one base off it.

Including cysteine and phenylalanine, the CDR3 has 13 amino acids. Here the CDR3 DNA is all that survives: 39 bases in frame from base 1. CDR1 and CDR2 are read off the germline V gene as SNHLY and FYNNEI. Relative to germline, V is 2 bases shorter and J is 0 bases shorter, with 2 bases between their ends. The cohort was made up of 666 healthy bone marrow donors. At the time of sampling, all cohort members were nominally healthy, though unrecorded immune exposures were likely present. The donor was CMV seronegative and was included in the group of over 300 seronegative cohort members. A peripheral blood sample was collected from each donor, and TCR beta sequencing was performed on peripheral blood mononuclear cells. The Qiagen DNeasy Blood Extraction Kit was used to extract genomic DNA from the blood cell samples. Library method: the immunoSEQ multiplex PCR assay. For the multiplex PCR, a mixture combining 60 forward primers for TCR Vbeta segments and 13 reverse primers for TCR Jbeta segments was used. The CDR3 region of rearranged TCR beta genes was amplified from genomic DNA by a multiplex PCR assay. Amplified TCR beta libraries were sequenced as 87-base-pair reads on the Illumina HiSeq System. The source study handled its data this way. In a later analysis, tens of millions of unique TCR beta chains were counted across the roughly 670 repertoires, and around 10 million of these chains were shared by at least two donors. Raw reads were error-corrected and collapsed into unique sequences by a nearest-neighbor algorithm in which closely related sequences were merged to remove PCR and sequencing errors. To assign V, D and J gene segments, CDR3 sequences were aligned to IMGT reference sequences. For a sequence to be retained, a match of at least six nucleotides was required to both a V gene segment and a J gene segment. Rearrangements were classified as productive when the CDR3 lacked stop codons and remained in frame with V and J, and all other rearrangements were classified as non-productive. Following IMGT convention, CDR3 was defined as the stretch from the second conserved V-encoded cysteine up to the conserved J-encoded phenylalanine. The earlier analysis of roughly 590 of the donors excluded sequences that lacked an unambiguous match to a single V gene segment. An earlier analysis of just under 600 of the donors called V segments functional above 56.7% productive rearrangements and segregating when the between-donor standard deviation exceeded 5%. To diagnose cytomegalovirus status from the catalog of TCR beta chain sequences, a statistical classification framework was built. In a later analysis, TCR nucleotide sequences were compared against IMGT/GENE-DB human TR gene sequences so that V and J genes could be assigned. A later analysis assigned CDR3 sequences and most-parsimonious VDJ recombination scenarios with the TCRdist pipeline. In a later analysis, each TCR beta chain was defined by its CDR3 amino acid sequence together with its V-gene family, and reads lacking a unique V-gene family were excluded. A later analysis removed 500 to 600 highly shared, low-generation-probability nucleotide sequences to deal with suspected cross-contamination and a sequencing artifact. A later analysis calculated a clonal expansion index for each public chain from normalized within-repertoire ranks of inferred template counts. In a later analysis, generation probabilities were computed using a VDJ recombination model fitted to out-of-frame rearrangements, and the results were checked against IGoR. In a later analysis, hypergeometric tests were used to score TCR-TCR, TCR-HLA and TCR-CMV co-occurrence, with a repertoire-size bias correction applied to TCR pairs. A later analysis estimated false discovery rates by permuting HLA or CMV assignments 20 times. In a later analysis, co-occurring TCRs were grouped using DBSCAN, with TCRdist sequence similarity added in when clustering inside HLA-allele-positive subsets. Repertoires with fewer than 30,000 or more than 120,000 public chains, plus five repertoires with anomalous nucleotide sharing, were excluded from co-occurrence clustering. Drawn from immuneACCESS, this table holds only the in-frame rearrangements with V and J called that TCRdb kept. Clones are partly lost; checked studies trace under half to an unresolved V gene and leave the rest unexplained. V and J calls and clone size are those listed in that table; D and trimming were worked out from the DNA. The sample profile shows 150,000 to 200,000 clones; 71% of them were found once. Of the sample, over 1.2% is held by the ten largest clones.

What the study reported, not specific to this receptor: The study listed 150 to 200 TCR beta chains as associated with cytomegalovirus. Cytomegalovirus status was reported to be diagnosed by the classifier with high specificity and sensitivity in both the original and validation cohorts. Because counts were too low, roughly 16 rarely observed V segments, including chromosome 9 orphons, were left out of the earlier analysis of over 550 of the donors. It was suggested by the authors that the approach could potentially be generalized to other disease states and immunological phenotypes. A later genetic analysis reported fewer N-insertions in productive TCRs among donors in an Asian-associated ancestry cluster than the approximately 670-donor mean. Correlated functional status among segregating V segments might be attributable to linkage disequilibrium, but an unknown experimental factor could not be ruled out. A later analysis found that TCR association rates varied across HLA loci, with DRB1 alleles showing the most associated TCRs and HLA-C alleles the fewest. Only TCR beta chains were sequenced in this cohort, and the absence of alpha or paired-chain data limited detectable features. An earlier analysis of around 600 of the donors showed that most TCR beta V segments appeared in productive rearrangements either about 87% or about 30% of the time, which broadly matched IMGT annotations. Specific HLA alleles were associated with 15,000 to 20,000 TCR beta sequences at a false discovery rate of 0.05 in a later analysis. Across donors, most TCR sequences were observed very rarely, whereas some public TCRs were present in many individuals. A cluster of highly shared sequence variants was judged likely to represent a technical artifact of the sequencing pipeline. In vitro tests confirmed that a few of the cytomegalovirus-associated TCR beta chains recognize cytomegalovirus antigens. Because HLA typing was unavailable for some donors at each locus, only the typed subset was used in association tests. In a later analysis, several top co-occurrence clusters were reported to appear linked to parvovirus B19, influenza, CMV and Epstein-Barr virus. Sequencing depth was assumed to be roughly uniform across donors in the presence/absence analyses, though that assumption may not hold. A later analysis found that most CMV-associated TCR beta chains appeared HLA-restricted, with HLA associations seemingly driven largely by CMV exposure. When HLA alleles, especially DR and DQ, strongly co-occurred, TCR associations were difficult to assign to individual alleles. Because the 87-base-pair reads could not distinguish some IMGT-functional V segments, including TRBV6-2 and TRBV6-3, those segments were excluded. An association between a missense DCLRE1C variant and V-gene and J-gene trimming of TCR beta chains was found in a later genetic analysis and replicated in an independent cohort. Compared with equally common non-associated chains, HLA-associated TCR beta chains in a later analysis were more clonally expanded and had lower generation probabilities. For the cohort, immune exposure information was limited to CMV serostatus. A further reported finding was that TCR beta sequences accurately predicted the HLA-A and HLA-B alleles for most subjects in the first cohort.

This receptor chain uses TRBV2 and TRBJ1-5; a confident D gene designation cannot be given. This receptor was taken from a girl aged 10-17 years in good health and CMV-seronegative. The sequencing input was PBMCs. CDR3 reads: CASSELSNQPQHF. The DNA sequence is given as TGTGCCAGCAGTGAACTTAGCAATCAGCCCCAGCATTTT.